This T cell receptor beta chain stems from a study of Tregs in tolerant kidney transplant recipients. In the study overall: Mixed chimerism was transient after nonmyeloablative marrow transplants from related graft donors.

Sequencing used immunoSEQ multiplex PCR; TCRdb keeps in-frame clones, though not all of them. The sample consists of about 77,000 clones, roughly 98% of them appearing once. Findings and caveats of the study: The small number of patients limits these findings pending further validation.

Notes on this clone: Its antigen remains unknown.

Sequences were derived from CD4+ T cells from blood, sampled before the transplant. The receptor was derived from a human donor who received a combined kidney and bone marrow transplant.

The CDR3 sequence: CASSSGQGYNEQFF. Here the CDR3 DNA reads TGTGCCAGCAGCTCAGGACAGGGGTACAATGAGCAGTTCTTC. The chain carries TRBV9 and TRBJ2-1; 9 bases line up with TRBD1. The CDR3 has 14 residues. The germline CDR1 and CDR2 sequences are SGDLS and YYNGEE. Germline trimming cut 4 bases from V and 4 bases from J; bases unmatched to any gene: 3.